This T cell receptor (beta chain) was captured by sequencing in a study of cytomegalovirus exposure and HLA in healthy donors. This clone appeared a single time. Its antigen remains unknown. PCR amplification relied on 60 Vbeta primers (plus 13 Jbeta primers). The protocol was immunoSEQ multiplex PCR, while the TCRdb copy is restricted to in-frame clones and leaves out a portion. This sample has about 140,000 clones, with under 70% found just once. CDR1 and CDR2 from the germline V gene are SGHTS and YDEGEE. The CDR3 runs to 15 residues. Trimming left V 1 base short and J 2 bases short, with 13 bases between. General observations from the study: A later analysis found TCR association rates differed by HLA locus, highest for DRB1 and lowest for HLA-C. Immune exposure information comprised only CMV serostatus. Later genetic work tied a missense DCLRE1C variant to beta-chain V and J trimming.

The genes are TRBV5-8 and TRBJ2-7, with D perhaps matching TRBD2 (6 bases). This receptor was obtained from an older woman in good health and CMV-seronegative. Sequencing was done on a sample of PBMCs. The CDR3 spells CASSLLIGGTYEQYF. CDR3 DNA sequence: TGTGCCAGCAGCTTGCTGATCGGGGGAACCTACGAGCAGTACTTC.